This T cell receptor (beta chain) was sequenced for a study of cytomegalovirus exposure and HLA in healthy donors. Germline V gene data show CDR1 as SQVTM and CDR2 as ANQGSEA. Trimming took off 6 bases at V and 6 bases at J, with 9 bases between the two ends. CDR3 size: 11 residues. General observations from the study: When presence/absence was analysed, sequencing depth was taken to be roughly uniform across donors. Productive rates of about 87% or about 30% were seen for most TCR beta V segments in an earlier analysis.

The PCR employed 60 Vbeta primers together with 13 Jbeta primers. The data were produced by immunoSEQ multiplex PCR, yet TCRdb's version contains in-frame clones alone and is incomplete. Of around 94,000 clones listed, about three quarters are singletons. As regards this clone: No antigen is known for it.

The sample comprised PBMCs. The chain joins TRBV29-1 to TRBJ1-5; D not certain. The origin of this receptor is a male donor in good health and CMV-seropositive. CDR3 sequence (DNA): TGCAGCGTACTTGGAGGTCAGCCCCAGCATTTT. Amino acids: CSVLGGQPQHF.